Listed here are 28 T cell receptor beta chains from one sample, sequenced in a study of T cell responses to AZD1222 COVID-19 vaccine. Assay used: immunoSEQ multiplex PCR; TCRdb lists only in-frame clones, some missing. The table includes 150,000 or so clones, roughly nine tenths detected once. This material consisted of peripheral blood, taken 28 days after the second AZD1222 dose. All receptors come from an adult who received the AZD1222 COVID-19 vaccine.

The chain links TRBV3-1 (or the pseudogene TRBV3-2) to TRBJ2-3; unclear D gene. This CDR3 spans 14 amino acids. The germline V gene encodes CDR1 LGHDT and CDR2 YNNKEL (reference sequence). Between the trimmed V and J ends, which lost 1 base and 6 bases, there was a span of 11 bases. CDR3 DNA sequence: TGTGCCAGCAGCCAAGTCCTTATGAGGGATACGCAGTATTTT. Translating gives CASSQVLMRDTQYF.

V and J are TRBV7-3 and TRBJ2-6; D gene ambiguous. V was pared by 6 bases and J by 7 bases, with 13 bases between. In germline, CDR1 is SGHTA, CDR2 FQGTGA. The CDR3 sequence is 14 residues long. This CDR3 reads CASSPRTGANVLTF. Here the CDR3 DNA reads TGTGCCAGCAGTCCCAGGACCGGCGCCAACGTCCTGACTTTC.

This CDR3 is CASGERTNAKNIQYF. Here the CDR3 DNA reads TGTGCCAGCGGCGAACGCACGAACGCCAAAAACATTCAGTACTTC. This sequence joins TRBV2 and TRBJ2-4; D is unclear. The CDR3 has 15 residues. Trimming left V 8 bases short and J 1 base short, with 15 bases between. Germline V gives CDR1 SNHLY, CDR2 FYNNEI.

The rearrangement links TRBV2 to TRBJ2-3; 13 nucleotides match TRBD2. V trimming: 4 bases; J trimming: 1 base; junction bases outside the gene matches: 2. This CDR3 spans 16 amino acids. In germline, CDR1 is SNHLY, CDR2 FYNNEI. In nucleotides, the CDR3 is TGTGCCAGCAGTGGAACTAGCGGGGGGGGCACAGATACGCAGTATTTT. It codes for CASSGTSGGGTDTQYF.

The chain carries TRBV7-9 and TRBJ1-2; 8 nucleotides align to TRBD1. This CDR3 contains 14 residues. Germline CDR1 reads SEHNR; CDR2 reads FQNEAQ (reference sequence). J lost 6 bases, V lost 3 bases, and 6 bases had no gene match. The DNA of the CDR3 is TGTGCCAGCAGCTTTAGCACAGGGGGGGATGGCTACACCTTC. It specifies CASSFSTGGDGYTF.

This clone was seen just once. This sequence joins TRBV15 and TRBJ1-4; TRBD1 might be the D (6 bases). Germline V gene data show CDR1 as LNHNV and CDR2 as YYDKDF (reference sequence). The CDR3 length is 15 residues. Trimming left V 3 bases short and J 2 bases short, with 10 bases between. This CDR3 is CATSRYRETNEKLFF. For the CDR3, the DNA is TGTGCCACCAGCAGGTACAGGGAGACTAATGAAAAACTGTTTTTT.

The count of this clone is one. This chain links TRBV2 with TRBJ1-2; 8 bases are shared with TRBD1. V shed 4 bases and J 4 bases; nucleotides not matched to a gene: 8. The germline V gene has CDR1 SNHLY and CDR2 FYNNEI. This CDR3 has 15 amino acids. CDR3 amino acids: CASSANQGAGYGYTF. The DNA for the CDR3 is TGTGCCAGCAGTGCAAATCAGGGGGCCGGCTATGGCTACACCTTC.

The V call is TRBV5-4, the J call TRBJ2-5; 13 positions match TRBD2. V lost 8 bases to trimming and J lost 5 bases; unmatched junction nucleotides: 9. The CDR3 consists of 15 residues. Germline values: CDR1 SGHNT, CDR2 YYREEE (reference sequence). The CDR3 is CASSDRTSGSETQYF. In nucleotides, the CDR3 is TGTGCCAGTAGCGACCGGACTAGCGGGAGTGAGACCCAGTACTTC.

The chain is built from TRBV9 and TRBJ1-4; the match to TRBD1 covers 9 bases. CDR1 is SGDLS and CDR2 is YYNGEE in the germline V gene. The J segment lost 8 bases and the V segment lost 3 bases, leaving 5 bases of the junction unmatched. The CDR3 covers 14 residues. This CDR3 is CASSAGQGSEKLFF. DNA for the CDR3: TGTGCCAGCAGCGCCGGACAGGGGAGCGAAAAACTGTTTTTT.

CDR3 amino acids: CASSPKTGFGYTF. The CDR3 DNA follows: TGTGCCAGCTCACCAAAGACAGGGTTTGGCTACACCTTC. This chain uses TRBV18 with TRBJ1-2, with 7 bases matching TRBD1. The germline gives CDR1 KGHSH, CDR2 LQKENI. Trimming at V came to 2 bases and at J to 7 bases, leaving 4 bases not matched to a gene. CDR3 length: 13 residues. Full variable domain (outside the CDR3, taken from reference TRBV18 and TRBJ1-2): NAGVMQNPRHLVRRRGQEARLRCSPMKGHSHVYWYRQLPEEGLKFMVYLQKENIIDESGMPKERFSAEFPKEGPSILRIQQVVRGDSAAYFCASSPKTGFGYTFGSGTRLTVV.

This clone was detected a few times. This chain uses TRBV5-1 with TRBJ1-3; 7 nucleotides agree with TRBD1. Germline V gene lookup returns CDR1 SGHRS and CDR2 YFSETQ. Trimming took 0 bases from V and 3 from J; bases not matched to a gene: 0. The CDR3 sequence is 14 residues long. The chain's CDR3 is CASSLAGGGNTIYF. The DNA for the CDR3 is TGCGCCAGCAGCTTGGCAGGGGGTGGAAACACCATATATTTT.

The genes are TRBV10-3 and TRBJ1-1; weak D call: TRBD1 (6 bases). V was cut by 7 bases and J by 2 bases, with 14 bases left in between. Germline V lookup: CDR1 ENHRY, CDR2 SYGVKD. This CDR3 has 14 residues. In DNA form, the CDR3 reads TGTGCCATCACCGAGGGGGGTCCTAACACTGAAGCTTTCTTT. It yields the protein CAITEGGPNTEAFF.

The chain has TRBV10-3 and TRBJ1-2; D gene unclear. Germline lookup yields CDR1 ENHRY and CDR2 SYGVKD. Trimming took 5 bases from V and 8 from J, leaving 18 bases between them. The CDR3 length is 14 residues. CDR3 sequence: CAISHRLSSYGYTF. The DNA of the CDR3 is TGTGCCATCAGTCATCGCCTTAGCTCCTACGGCTACACCTTC.

DNA for the CDR3: TGTGCCAGCTCACGAAGCCAGTCGGACACTGAAGCTTTCTTT. Amino acids: CASSRSQSDTEAFF. V is TRBV18 and J is TRBJ1-1; D is uncertain. The CDR3 spans 14 residues. In germline, CDR1 is KGHSH, CDR2 LQKENI. V lost 4 bases, J lost 3 bases, and 12 bases lay in between.

V gene TRBV3-1 (or the pseudogene TRBV3-2) combines with J gene TRBJ2-3; 8 bases are shared with TRBD1. The CDR3 is 14 amino acids. The V gene end was trimmed by 4 bases and the J gene end by 6 bases; junction bases not matched to a gene: 6. In germline, CDR1 is LGHDT, CDR2 YNNKEL (reference sequence). The CDR3: CASSPGTGRDTQYF. The CDR3 DNA is TGTGCCAGCAGCCCGGGGACAGGACGGGATACGCAGTATTTT.

V usage is TRBV13 and J usage is TRBJ1-1, with D unclear. The germline V gene has CDR1 PRHDT and CDR2 FYEKMQ (reference sequence). The CDR3 has 14 amino acids. V shed 1 base and J shed 1 base, with 7 bases lying between them. The CDR3 DNA reads as TGTGCCAGCAGCTTAGTTTCAGGGAACACTGAAGCTTTCTTT. It yields the protein CASSLVSGNTEAFF.

The table lists this clone with a count of one. The J gene is TRBJ1-6, the V gene TRBV27; 10 positions match TRBD1. Germline assignment: CDR1 MNHEY and CDR2 SMNVEV (reference sequence). Trimming cost V 6 bases and J 10 bases; bases outside gene matches: 6. CDR3 length: 14 residues. CDR3 sequence: CASSKGDRGSPLHF. The DNA for the CDR3 is TGTGCCAGCAGCAAAGGGGACAGGGGATCACCCCTCCACTTT.

The chain combines TRBV13 with TRBJ2-7; no definite D call. V was cut by 5 bases and J by 6 bases, with 11 bases left in between. Per the germline V gene, CDR1 is PRHDT and CDR2 is FYEKMQ (reference sequence). CDR3 length: 12 residues. In nucleotides, the CDR3 is TGTGCCAGCAGCCCTATCCCCAGCGAGCAGTACTTC. This sequence encodes CASSPIPSEQYF.

The chain employs TRBV9 and TRBJ1-2; a weak D match, TRBD1 (5 bases). This CDR3 comprises 17 residues. Looked up from germline, CDR1 is SGDLS and CDR2 is YYNGEE. V was trimmed by 5 bases and J by 1 base, leaving 21 bases between them. The CDR3 here is CASSKGVQGRFNYGYTF. DNA for the CDR3: TGTGCCAGCAGTAAGGGCGTCCAGGGCAGATTTAACTATGGCTACACCTTC.

The chain employs TRBV2 and TRBJ2-5; D is unresolved. Germline V gives CDR1 SNHLY, CDR2 FYNNEI. Trimming took off 5 bases at V and 0 bases at J, with 10 bases between the two ends. The CDR3 runs to 14 residues. The CDR3 spells CASSSQQNQETQYF. In nucleotides, the CDR3 is TGTGCCAGCAGTTCACAGCAAAACCAAGAGACCCAGTACTTC.

This chain links TRBV7-8 with TRBJ1-2, with D maybe TRBD1 (6 bases). The CDR3 is 16 amino acids. V lost 4 bases, J lost 7 bases, and 22 bases lay in between. Germline V gene sequence: CDR1 SGHVS, CDR2 FQNEAQ. The CDR3 DNA sequence: TGTGCCAGCAGCTCCGAGCCGTGGGGGCCAATGAGTGGCTACACCTTC. Translated: CASSSEPWGPMSGYTF.

The V call is TRBV24-1, the J call TRBJ2-1; 10 bases agree with TRBD1. Germline-derived CDR1 and CDR2 are KGHDR and SFDVKD. V lost 1 base and J lost 7; bases outside the gene matches: 6. The CDR3 consists of 16 residues. The CDR3 bases are TGTGCCACCAGTGATTTTAGGGACAGGGGTCGTAATGAGCAGTTCTTC. Translated: CATSDFRDRGRNEQFF.

This chain joins TRBV7-8 and TRBJ2-1; D is possibly TRBD1 or TRBD2 (5 bases each). CDR1 SGHVS and CDR2 FQNEAQ come from the germline V gene. Deletions cut 1 base from V and 8 bases from J, with 18 bases between. The CDR3 sequence is 16 residues long. CDR3: CASSLVGTWGSDEQFF. The CDR3 DNA is TGTGCCAGCAGCTTAGTTGGGACGTGGGGATCTGATGAGCAGTTCTTC.

J is TRBJ1-5 and V is TRBV3-1 (or the pseudogene TRBV3-2); no definite D call. CDR1 and CDR2 (germline): LGHDT, YNNKEL (reference sequence). With 3 bases removed from V and 4 bases from J, the gap between germline ends came to 10 bases. The CDR3 is 14 residues long. The CDR3 reads CASSHSGMNQPQHF. The CDR3 DNA follows: TGTGCCAGCAGCCACTCGGGGATGAATCAGCCCCAGCATTTT.

The gene calls are TRBV12-5 and TRBJ2-1, with 8 bases aligning to TRBD2. With 6 bases clipped from V and 0 bases from J, the junction kept 16 bases outside the gene matches. This CDR3 contains 19 residues. Germline V gene lookup returns CDR1 LGHNT and CDR2 FRNRAP. CDR3: CASGNPGQSAGGSYNEQFF. Here the CDR3 DNA reads TGTGCTAGTGGCAACCCCGGGCAGTCGGCGGGGGGCTCCTACAATGAGCAGTTCTTC. The variable domain in full, completed from reference TRBV12-5 and TRBJ2-1, reads DARVTQTPRHKVTEMGQEVTMRCQPILGHNTVFWYRQTMMQGLELLAYFRNRAPLDDSGMPKDRFSAEMPDATLATLKIQPSEPRDSAVYFCASGNPGQSAGGSYNEQFFGPGTRLTVL.

The CDR3 here is CASSLAGLLNEQFF. CDR3 DNA sequence: TGTGCCAGCAGCTTAGCGGGACTTTTGAATGAGCAGTTCTTC. The chain joins TRBV7-9 to TRBJ2-1; TRBD2 might be the D (6 bases). The V gene lost 0 bases and the J gene lost 7 bases, with 10 bases spanning the gap. The CDR3 sequence is 14 residues long. The germline V gene encodes CDR1 SEHNR and CDR2 FQNEAQ (reference sequence).

In its sample, this clone was seen once. The chain links TRBV11-2 to TRBJ1-6; D is perhaps TRBD1 (6 bases). Germline CDR1 and CDR2: SGHAT and FQNNGV. The V and J ends lost 6 bases and 7 bases respectively, with 22 bases between them. The CDR3 is 17 amino acids. The CDR3 sequence is CASSVGGQGQGNSPLHF. The DNA for the CDR3 is TGTGCCAGCAGTGTGGGGGGGCAGGGCCAAGGGAATTCACCCCTCCACTTT.

This chain connects TRBV11-2 to TRBJ2-7; D is unclear. CDR3 length: 13 residues. Germline V gene data show CDR1 as SGHAT and CDR2 as FQNNGV. V was shortened by 1 base and J by 2 bases, with 6 bases between the two germline ends. In nucleotides, the CDR3 is TGTGCCAGCAGCTTAGCTGGCGCCTACGAGCAGTACTTC. This codes for CASSLAGAYEQYF. Looking up the rest from reference TRBV11-2 and TRBJ2-7 gives the full variable domain: EAGVAQSPRYKIIEKRQSVAFWCNPISGHATLYWYQQILGQGPKLLIQFQNNGVVDDSQLPKDRFSAERLKGVDSTLKIQPAKLEDSAVYLCASSLAGAYEQYFGPGTRLTVT.